Each of the 30 T cell receptor beta chains below was sequenced from the same sample in a study of cytomegalovirus exposure and HLA in healthy donors. The PCR employed 60 Vbeta primers together with 13 Jbeta primers. Only in-frame clones appear in the TCRdb table, and some are missing; sequencing was by immunoSEQ multiplex PCR. This table holds tens of thousands of clones, 70% to 85% found once. Sequences were obtained from PBMCs. The receptors here all came from a man between 18 and 35 years old in good health and CMV-seronegative.

The V gene is TRBV28, the J gene TRBJ1-2; D ambiguous. The CDR3 contains 14 residues. Trimming shortened V by 1 base and J by 4 bases, and 10 bases separated the two germline ends. Per the germline V gene, CDR1 is MDHEN and CDR2 is SYDVKM. CDR3: CASSLLPSAYGYTF. The CDR3 DNA reads TGTGCCAGCAGTTTATTACCGAGTGCCTATGGCTACACCTTC.

CDR3 sequence reads: CASSAGAYQPQHF. The CDR3 DNA follows: TGTGCCAGCAGTGCCGGAGCCTATCAGCCCCAGCATTTT. The rearrangement links TRBV2 to TRBJ1-5, with D uncertain. The CDR3 consists of 13 residues. The V end lost 4 bases, the J end lost 5 bases, and 9 bases lay between the germline ends. Looked up from germline, CDR1 is SNHLY and CDR2 is FYNNEI.

Written as DNA, the CDR3 is TGCAGCGTTGGGGGCGGGGCGGAGGCCTACAATGAGCAGTTCTTC. The encoded protein is CSVGGGAEAYNEQFF. This chain uses TRBV29-1 with TRBJ2-1, with D possibly matching TRBD2 (6 bases). CDR1 and CDR2 (germline): SQVTM, ANQGSEA. CDR3 length: 15 residues. With 4 bases removed from V and 2 bases from J, the gap between germline ends came to 15 bases.

The V and J genes are TRBV9 and TRBJ1-1; D may be TRBD1 (5 bases). The CDR3 sequence is 14 residues long. V shed 0 bases and J shed 1 base, with 7 bases lying between them. CDR1 and CDR2 (germline): SGDLS, YYNGEE. In nucleotides, the CDR3 is TGTGCCAGCAGCGTAGCTACAGGGAACACTGAAGCTTTCTTT. The encoded protein is CASSVATGNTEAFF.

V is TRBV6-6 and J is TRBJ2-7; maybe TRBD1 (6 bases). Germline values: CDR1 MNHNY, CDR2 SVGAGI (reference sequence). Trimming removed 6 bases from V and 2 bases from J, with 14 bases in between. The CDR3 is 14 amino acids. This chain's CDR3 is CASSPGGSTYEQYF. The CDR3 coding sequence is TGTGCCAGCAGCCCTGGGGGCTCTACCTACGAGCAGTACTTC.

This clone was observed a few times. V gene TRBV29-1 combines with J gene TRBJ1-2; tentative D call: TRBD1 (6 bases). CDR1 is SQVTM and CDR2 is ANQGSEA in the germline V gene. The ends were cut back, 6 bases at V and 2 bases at J, with 13 bases in the middle. The CDR3 covers 13 residues. CDR3 DNA sequence: TGCAGCGTCATCTTACAGGGAAACTATGGCTACACCTTC. This gives the protein CSVILQGNYGYTF.

This rearrangement joins TRBV5-1 to TRBJ2-1; maybe TRBD1 (5 bases). Trimming shortened V by 2 bases and J by 2 bases, and 8 bases separated the two germline ends. Germline CDR1 reads SGHRS; CDR2 reads YFSETQ. This CDR3 has 14 amino acids. CDR3 loop: CASSLGETYNEQFF. The CDR3 DNA follows: TGCGCCAGCAGCTTAGGGGAAACCTACAATGAGCAGTTCTTC.

V gene TRBV9 combines with J gene TRBJ1-3; the D gene is possibly TRBD1 (5 bases). The CDR3 has 14 residues. Per the germline V gene, CDR1 is SGDLS and CDR2 is YYNGEE. V was trimmed by 4 bases and J by 9 bases, leaving 17 bases between them. The CDR3 is CASSPRPEGRTIYF. CDR3 DNA sequence: TGTGCCAGCAGCCCTAGGCCGGAGGGGCGCACCATATATTTT.

The chain links TRBV19 to TRBJ1-2; 7 bases fit TRBD1. V trimming: 5 bases; J trimming: 5 bases; junction bases outside the gene matches: 11. The length of the CDR3 is 15 residues. CDR1 and CDR2 (germline): LNHDA, SQIVND (reference sequence). The CDR3 DNA follows: TGTGCCAGTAGTGTCTGGACAGGCCGGGGGTATGGCTACACCTTC. It encodes CASSVWTGRGYGYTF.

The J gene is TRBJ1-1, the V gene TRBV2; no definite D call. V lost 1 base to trimming and J lost 5 bases, with 11 bases between them. Per germline, CDR1 SNHLY and CDR2 FYNNEI. The CDR3 totals 14 residues. The CDR3 reads CASSEGELGTEAFF. The CDR3 nucleotides read TGTGCCAGCAGTGAAGGGGAGTTGGGTACTGAAGCTTTCTTT.

This sequence joins TRBV11-2 and TRBJ1-4, with a weak D call TRBD1 (5 bases). The CDR3 is 14 amino acids. Trimming took 3 bases from V and 5 from J, leaving 10 bases between them. The germline V gene has CDR1 SGHAT and CDR2 FQNNGV. CDR3 sequence reads: CASSFRQGNEKLFF. The DNA of the CDR3 is TGTGCCAGCAGCTTTCGGCAGGGCAATGAAAAACTGTTTTTT.

V is TRBV9 and J is TRBJ1-1; D unclear. This CDR3 contains 15 residues. Germline-derived CDR1 and CDR2 are SGDLS and YYNGEE. With 4 bases removed from V and 0 bases from J, the gap between germline ends came to 13 bases. CDR3 in DNA: TGTGCCAGCAGCCCCTTCCAGGTCATGAACACTGAAGCTTTCTTT. Its translation is CASSPFQVMNTEAFF.

The chain joins TRBV4-3 to TRBJ1-2, with D maybe TRBD1 (6 bases). V was trimmed by 0 bases and J by 6 bases, leaving 17 bases between them. Germline V gives CDR1 LGHNA, CDR2 YSLEER. CDR3 length: 16 residues. The CDR3 sequence: CASSQDRLQGLNGYTF. CDR3 in DNA: TGCGCCAGCAGCCAAGATCGTTTACAGGGCTTGAATGGCTACACCTTC.

The V and J genes are TRBV30 and TRBJ2-3; 8 bases align to TRBD1. The CDR3 is 15 amino acids. The J segment lost 8 bases and the V segment lost 6 bases, leaving 16 bases of the junction unmatched. Per germline, CDR1 GTSNPN and CDR2 SVGIG (reference sequence). This chain's CDR3 is CACHNDRGVQGTQYF. CDR3 sequence (DNA): TGTGCCTGCCATAATGACAGGGGCGTTCAGGGTACGCAGTATTTT. Looking up the rest from reference TRBV30 and TRBJ2-3 gives the full variable domain: SQTIHQWPATLVQPVGSPLSLECTVEGTSNPNLYWYRQAAGRGLQLLFYSVGIGQISSEVPQNLSASRPQDRQFILSSKKLLLSDSGFYLCACHNDRGVQGTQYFGPGTRLTVL.

This chain joins TRBV2 and TRBJ2-7; TRBD2 matches 11 bases. This CDR3 contains 13 residues. V shed 6 bases and J 3 bases; nucleotides not matched to a gene: 1. Germline CDR1 and CDR2: SNHLY and FYNNEI. The CDR3 coding sequence is TGTGCCAGCAGGGGACTAGCGGTCTACGAGCAGTACTTC. Amino acid sequence: CASRGLAVYEQYF.

This clone appeared once. The V call is TRBV2, the J call TRBJ1-2; D possibly corresponds to TRBD1 (6 bases). Germline values: CDR1 SNHLY, CDR2 FYNNEI. Trimming took 2 bases from V and 4 from J, leaving 8 bases between them. The CDR3 runs to 13 residues. The chain's CDR3 is CASSETGTYGYTF. CDR3 bases: TGTGCCAGCAGTGAAACAGGGACCTATGGCTACACCTTC.

This sequence joins TRBV5-4 and TRBJ2-5; 9 bases are a match to TRBD2. Per the germline V gene, CDR1 is SGHNT and CDR2 is YYREEE (reference sequence). The CDR3 sequence is 17 residues long. V trimming: 4 bases; J trimming: 5 bases; junction bases outside the gene matches: 15. The CDR3 sequence: CASSRVVGSSGIETQYF. The DNA for the CDR3 is TGTGCCAGCAGCCGGGTGGTAGGTTCTAGCGGGATCGAGACCCAGTACTTC.

The chain has TRBV4-1 and TRBJ2-4; 7 bases fit TRBD2. This CDR3 region has 15 residues. With 3 bases clipped from V and 9 bases from J, the junction kept 11 bases outside the gene matches. CDR1 is MGHRA and CDR2 is YSYEKL in the germline V gene. The CDR3 reads CASSHLSGNSGIQYF. CDR3 nucleotides: TGCGCCAGCAGCCACTTAAGCGGGAATAGCGGCATTCAGTACTTC.

The chain couples TRBV4-3 to TRBJ1-4, with D tentatively TRBD1 (5 bases). The CDR3 sequence is 14 residues long. V lost 4 bases and J 8 bases, leaving 14 bases between the germline ends. Germline V gene sequence: CDR1 LGHNA, CDR2 YSLEER. CDR3 residues: CASSPQGFGEKLFF. In DNA form, the CDR3 reads TGCGCCAGCAGCCCTCAGGGTTTCGGGGAAAAACTGTTTTTT.

This clone has only one observation. V usage is TRBV28 and J usage is TRBJ2-4, with D possibly matching TRBD1 (6 bases). Germline lookup yields CDR1 MDHEN and CDR2 SYDVKM. The CDR3 spans 16 residues. V shed 6 bases and J shed 3 bases, with 18 bases lying between them. In nucleotides, the CDR3 is TGTGCCAGCAGCCTGGGGGCCTCCGGCGGCAAAAACATTCAGTACTTC. Encoded protein: CASSLGASGGKNIQYF.

The rearrangement joins TRBV7-9 to TRBJ2-1, with 7 nucleotides matching TRBD1. Trimming at V came to 7 bases and at J to 10 bases, leaving 19 bases not matched to a gene. The CDR3 covers 16 residues. Germline V gene sequence: CDR1 SEHNR, CDR2 FQNEAQ (reference sequence). CDR3 amino acids: CASNPTVGGQGREQFF. CDR3 coding DNA: TGTGCCAGCAACCCAACTGTAGGGGGCCAGGGAAGAGAGCAGTTCTTC.

The genes are TRBV7-6 and TRBJ2-5, with a tentative D call TRBD2 (7 bases). CDR3 length: 14 amino acids. Germline V gene data show CDR1 as SGHVS and CDR2 as FNYEAQ. Trimming pared 4 bases from V and 6 bases from J, leaving 15 bases between. This chain's CDR3 is CASSSRGGLKTQYF. The CDR3 nucleotides read TGTGCCAGCAGCTCGAGGGGGGGCTTAAAGACCCAGTACTTC.

The chain uses TRBV12-5 and TRBJ2-1; 10 bases are a match to TRBD2. Germline V gene lookup returns CDR1 LGHNT and CDR2 FRNRAP. The CDR3 is 14 residues long. The J segment lost 3 bases and the V segment lost 5 bases, leaving 1 base of the junction unmatched. The CDR3 DNA is TGTGCTAGTGGTGGACTAGCGGACTACAATGAGCAGTTCTTC. This gives the protein CASGGLADYNEQFF.

The chain carries TRBV5-6 and TRBJ2-4, with 9 bases identical to TRBD1. Germline assignment: CDR1 SGHDT and CDR2 YYEEEE. Unmatched junction bases numbered 6, after V lost 2 bases and J lost 3 bases. This CDR3 is 16 amino acids long. CDR3 bases: TGTGCCAGCAGCTTCGGACAGGGGAGGGTCAAAAACATTCAGTACTTC. Its translation: CASSFGQGRVKNIQYF.

This chain uses TRBV27 with TRBJ1-5; 9 nucleotides align to TRBD1. Germline V gene data show CDR1 as MNHEY and CDR2 as SMNVEV (reference sequence). This CDR3 comprises 13 residues. V lost 8 bases, J lost 7 bases, and 6 bases stayed unmatched. Written as DNA, the CDR3 is TGTGCCAGCGGGGACAGGGTTTGGCAGCCCCAGCATTTT. This gives the protein CASGDRVWQPQHF.

The chain employs TRBV18 and TRBJ2-3; D uncertain. V was pared by 1 base and J by 6 bases, with 20 bases between. Germline CDR1 reads KGHSH; CDR2 reads LQKENI. This CDR3 spans 17 amino acids. The DNA for the CDR3 is TGTGCCAGCTCACCACTGTCGGGTAGTACTTTAGTGGATACGCAGTATTTT. This translates into CASSPLSGSTLVDTQYF.

The chain recombines TRBV9 with TRBJ2-5, with 9 bases matching TRBD1. V lost 2 bases to trimming and J lost 3 bases; unmatched junction nucleotides: 11. Germline-derived CDR1 and CDR2 are SGDLS and YYNGEE. The CDR3 runs to 17 residues. The CDR3 loop is CASSVHPRRTGEETQYF. The DNA for the CDR3 is TGTGCCAGCAGCGTTCACCCCCGGAGGACAGGGGAAGAGACCCAGTACTTC.

The chain employs TRBV7-8 and TRBJ2-1, with a tentative D call TRBD2 (5 bases). CDR3 size: 17 residues. Germline values: CDR1 SGHVS, CDR2 FQNEAQ. Between the trimmed V and J ends, which lost 5 bases and 0 bases, there was a span of 17 bases. The CDR3 DNA reads as TGTGCCAGCAGCCCTCCGGGAACGCAAAGCTCCTACAATGAGCAGTTCTTC. Residues: CASSPPGTQSSYNEQFF. The variable domain in full, completed from reference TRBV7-8 and TRBJ2-1, reads GAGVSQSPRYKVAKRGQDVALRCDPISGHVSLFWYQQALGQGPEFLTYFQNEAQLDKSGLPSDRFFAERPEGSVSTLKIQRTQQEDSAVYLCASSPPGTQSSYNEQFFGPGTRLTVL.

The table lists this clone with a count of one. V usage is TRBV5-6 and J usage is TRBJ1-5, with D perhaps matching TRBD1 (5 bases). The germline V gene encodes CDR1 SGHDT and CDR2 YYEEEE. This CDR3 comprises 13 residues. V was shortened by 3 bases and J by 4 bases, with 8 bases between the two germline ends. The CDR3 spells CASSWGVNQPQHF. CDR3 DNA sequence: TGTGCCAGCAGCTGGGGGGTGAATCAGCCCCAGCATTTT.

The CDR3 sequence is CAISESLAAAYEQYF. The CDR3 region has the DNA TGTGCCATCAGTGAGTCCCTAGCCGCCGCCTACGAGCAGTACTTC. The chain uses TRBV10-3 and TRBJ2-7; possible D gene TRBD2, 5 bases. CDR3 size: 15 residues. The V gene lost 0 bases and the J gene lost 2 bases, with 11 bases spanning the gap. The germline V gene has CDR1 ENHRY and CDR2 SYGVKD.